This T cell receptor beta chain was retrieved from a study of cytomegalovirus exposure and HLA in healthy donors. Background on the study: Among about 179 million T cells, an earlier analysis found 90 million to 130 million unique TCR beta sequences. General observations from the study: TCR beta chain V- and J-gene trimming was linked, in a later analysis, to a missense variant in DCLRE1C. According to an earlier analysis, most TCR beta V segments yielded productive rearrangements about 87% or about 30% of the time.

CDR1 MNHNY and CDR2 SVGAGI come from the germline V gene (reference sequence). V was cut by 0 bases and J by 3 bases, with 11 bases left in between. The CDR3 covers 15 residues. Note on this clone: Its antigen remains unknown.

The PCR contained 60 Vbeta and 13 Jbeta primers. Original processing methods: Later reanalysis found around 74 million unique TCR beta chains, roughly 9.9 million of them shared. Generated by immunoSEQ multiplex PCR, the TCRdb table keeps only in-frame clones and is missing some. D and trimming come from the DNA, and the V and J calls and clone size come from that table. The table lists roughly 120,000 clones, around 80% of them singletons, with roughly 13% in the top ten. This TCR derives from a woman aged 55-70 years in good health and CMV-seropositive. The chain recombines TRBV6-6 with TRBJ1-1; D perhaps matches TRBD1 (6 bases). Sequenced input: PBMCs. The DNA for the CDR3 is TGTGCCAGCAGTTACTCTTCGGCAGGGGACACTGAAGCTTTCTTT. Translating it yields CASSYSSAGDTEAFF.